The T cell receptor (beta chain) under discussion was sequenced for a study of shared clonotypes between healthy human individuals. To note about this clone: Its antigen is not identified.

Nashville, Tennessee was home to all donors, who were Caucasian adults. The study's findings and limits: It was the non-shared clonotypes that had lower generation probabilities than clonotypes shared by all four donors.

The run depth of the assay was deep. The method was immunoSEQ multiplex PCR; TCRdb's version includes in-frame clones alone and lacks a portion of them. The sample has 1.4 million to 1.5 million clones, around 97% seen once. The germline V gene encodes CDR1 MNHNS and CDR2 SASEGT. The CDR3 is 15 amino acids. V was shortened by 5 bases and J by 1 base, with 14 bases between the two germline ends. The rearrangement joins TRBV6-1 to TRBJ1-2; D is unresolved. The TCR was taken from a man aged 25-45 years in good health. The sample taken for sequencing was naive CD4+ T cells sorted from blood. Subset denoted: CD45RA+ positively selected. CDR3 sequence reads: CASSSSFRINYGYTF. The CDR3 nucleotides are TGTGCCAGCAGTTCTAGTTTCCGAATTAACTATGGCTACACCTTC.